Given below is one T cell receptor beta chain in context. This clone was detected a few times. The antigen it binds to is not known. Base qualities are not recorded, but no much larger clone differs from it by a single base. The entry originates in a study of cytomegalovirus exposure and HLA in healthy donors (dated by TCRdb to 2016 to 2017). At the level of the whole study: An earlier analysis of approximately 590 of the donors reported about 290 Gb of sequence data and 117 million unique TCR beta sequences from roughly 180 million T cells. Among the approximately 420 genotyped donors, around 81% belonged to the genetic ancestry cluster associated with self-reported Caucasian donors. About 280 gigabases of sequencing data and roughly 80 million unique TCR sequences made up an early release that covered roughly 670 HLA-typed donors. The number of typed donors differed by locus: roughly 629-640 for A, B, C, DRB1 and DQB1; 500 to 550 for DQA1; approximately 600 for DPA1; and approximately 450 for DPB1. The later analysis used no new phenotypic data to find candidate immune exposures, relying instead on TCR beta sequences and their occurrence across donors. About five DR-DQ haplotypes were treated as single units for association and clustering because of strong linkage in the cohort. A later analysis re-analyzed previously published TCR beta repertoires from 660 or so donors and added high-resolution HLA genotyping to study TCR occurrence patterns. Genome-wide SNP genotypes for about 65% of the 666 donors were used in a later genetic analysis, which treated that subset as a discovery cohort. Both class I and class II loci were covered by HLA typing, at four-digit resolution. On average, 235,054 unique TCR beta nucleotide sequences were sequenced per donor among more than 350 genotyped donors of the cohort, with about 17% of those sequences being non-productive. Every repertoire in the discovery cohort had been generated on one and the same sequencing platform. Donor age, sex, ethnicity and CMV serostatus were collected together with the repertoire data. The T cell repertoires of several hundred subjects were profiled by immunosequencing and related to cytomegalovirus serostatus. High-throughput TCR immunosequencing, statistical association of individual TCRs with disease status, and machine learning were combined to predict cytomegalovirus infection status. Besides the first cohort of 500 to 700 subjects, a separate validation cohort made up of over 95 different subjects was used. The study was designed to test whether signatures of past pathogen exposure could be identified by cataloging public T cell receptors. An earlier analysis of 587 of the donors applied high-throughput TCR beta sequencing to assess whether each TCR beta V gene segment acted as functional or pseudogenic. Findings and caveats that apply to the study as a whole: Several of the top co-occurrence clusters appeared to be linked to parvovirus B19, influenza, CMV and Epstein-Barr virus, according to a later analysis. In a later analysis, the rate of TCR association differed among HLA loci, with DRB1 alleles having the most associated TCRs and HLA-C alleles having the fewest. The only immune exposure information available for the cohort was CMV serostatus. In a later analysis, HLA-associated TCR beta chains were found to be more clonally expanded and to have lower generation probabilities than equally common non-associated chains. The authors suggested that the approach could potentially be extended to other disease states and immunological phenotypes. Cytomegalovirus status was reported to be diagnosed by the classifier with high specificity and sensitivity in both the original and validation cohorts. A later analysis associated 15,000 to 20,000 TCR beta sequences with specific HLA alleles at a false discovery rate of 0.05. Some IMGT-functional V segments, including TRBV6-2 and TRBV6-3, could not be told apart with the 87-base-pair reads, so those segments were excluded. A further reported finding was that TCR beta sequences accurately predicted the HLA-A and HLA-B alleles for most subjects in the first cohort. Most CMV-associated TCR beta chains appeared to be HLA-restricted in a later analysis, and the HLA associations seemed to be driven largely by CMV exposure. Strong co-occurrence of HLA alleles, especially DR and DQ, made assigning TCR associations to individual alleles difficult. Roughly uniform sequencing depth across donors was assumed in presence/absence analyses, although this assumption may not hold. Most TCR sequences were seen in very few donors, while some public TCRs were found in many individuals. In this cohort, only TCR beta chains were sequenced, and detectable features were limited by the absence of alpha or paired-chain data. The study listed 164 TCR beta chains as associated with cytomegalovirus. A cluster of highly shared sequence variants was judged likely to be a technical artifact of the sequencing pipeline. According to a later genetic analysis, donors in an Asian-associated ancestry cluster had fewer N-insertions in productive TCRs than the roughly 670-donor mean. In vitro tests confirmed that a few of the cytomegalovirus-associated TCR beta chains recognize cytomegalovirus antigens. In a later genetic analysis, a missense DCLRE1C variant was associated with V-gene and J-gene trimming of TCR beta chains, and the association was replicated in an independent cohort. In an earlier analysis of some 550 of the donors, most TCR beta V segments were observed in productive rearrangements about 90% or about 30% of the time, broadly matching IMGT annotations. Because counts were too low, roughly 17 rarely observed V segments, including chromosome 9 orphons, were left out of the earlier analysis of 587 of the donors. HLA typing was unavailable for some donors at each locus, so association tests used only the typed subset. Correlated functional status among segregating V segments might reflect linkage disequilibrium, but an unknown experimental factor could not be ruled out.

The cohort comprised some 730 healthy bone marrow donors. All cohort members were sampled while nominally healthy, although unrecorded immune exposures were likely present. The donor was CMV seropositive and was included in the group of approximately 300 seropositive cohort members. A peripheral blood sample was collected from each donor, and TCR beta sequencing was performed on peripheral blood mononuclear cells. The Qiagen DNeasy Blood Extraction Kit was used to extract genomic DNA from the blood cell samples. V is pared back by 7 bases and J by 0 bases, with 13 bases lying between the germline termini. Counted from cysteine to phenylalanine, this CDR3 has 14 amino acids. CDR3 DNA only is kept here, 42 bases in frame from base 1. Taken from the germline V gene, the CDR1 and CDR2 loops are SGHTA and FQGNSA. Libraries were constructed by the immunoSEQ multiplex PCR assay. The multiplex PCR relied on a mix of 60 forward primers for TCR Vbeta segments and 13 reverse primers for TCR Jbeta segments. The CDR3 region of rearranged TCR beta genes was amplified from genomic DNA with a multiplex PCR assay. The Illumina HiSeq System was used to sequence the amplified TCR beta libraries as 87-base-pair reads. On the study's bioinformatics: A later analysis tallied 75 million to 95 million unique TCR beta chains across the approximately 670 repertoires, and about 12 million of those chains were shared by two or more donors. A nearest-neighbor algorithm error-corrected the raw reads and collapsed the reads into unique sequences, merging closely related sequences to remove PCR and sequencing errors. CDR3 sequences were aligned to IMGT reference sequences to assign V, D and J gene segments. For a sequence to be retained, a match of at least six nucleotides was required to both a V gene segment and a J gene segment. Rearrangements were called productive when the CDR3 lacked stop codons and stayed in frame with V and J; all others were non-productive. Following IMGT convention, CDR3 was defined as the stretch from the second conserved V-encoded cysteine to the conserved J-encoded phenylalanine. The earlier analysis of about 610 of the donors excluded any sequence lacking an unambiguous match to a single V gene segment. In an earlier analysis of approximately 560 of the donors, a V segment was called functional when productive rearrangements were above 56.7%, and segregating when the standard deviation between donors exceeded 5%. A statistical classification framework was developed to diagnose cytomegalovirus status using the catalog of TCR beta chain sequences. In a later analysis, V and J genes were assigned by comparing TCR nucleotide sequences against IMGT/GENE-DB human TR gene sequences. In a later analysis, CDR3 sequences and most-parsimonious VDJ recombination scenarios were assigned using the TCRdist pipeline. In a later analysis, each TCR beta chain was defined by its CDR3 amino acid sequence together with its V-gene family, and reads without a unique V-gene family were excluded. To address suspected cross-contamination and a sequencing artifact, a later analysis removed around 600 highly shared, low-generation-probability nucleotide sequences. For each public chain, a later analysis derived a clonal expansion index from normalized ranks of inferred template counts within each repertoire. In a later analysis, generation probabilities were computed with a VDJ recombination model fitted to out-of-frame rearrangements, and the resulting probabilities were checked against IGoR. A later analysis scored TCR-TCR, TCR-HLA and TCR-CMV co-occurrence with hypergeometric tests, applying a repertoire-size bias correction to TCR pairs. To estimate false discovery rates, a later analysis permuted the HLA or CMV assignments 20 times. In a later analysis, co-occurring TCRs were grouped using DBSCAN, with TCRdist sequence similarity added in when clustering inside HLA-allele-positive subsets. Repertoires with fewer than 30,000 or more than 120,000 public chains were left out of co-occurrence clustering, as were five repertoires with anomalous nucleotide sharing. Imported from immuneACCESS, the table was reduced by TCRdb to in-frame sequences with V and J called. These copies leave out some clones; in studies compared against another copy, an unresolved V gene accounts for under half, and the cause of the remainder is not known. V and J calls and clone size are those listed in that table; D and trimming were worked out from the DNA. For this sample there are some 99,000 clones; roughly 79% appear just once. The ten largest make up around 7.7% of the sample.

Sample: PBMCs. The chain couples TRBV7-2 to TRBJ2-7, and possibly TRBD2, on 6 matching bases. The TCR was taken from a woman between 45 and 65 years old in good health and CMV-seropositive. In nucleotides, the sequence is TGTGCCAGCAAGAAACTAGCTGACTCCTACGAGCAGTACTTC. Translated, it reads CASKKLADSYEQYF. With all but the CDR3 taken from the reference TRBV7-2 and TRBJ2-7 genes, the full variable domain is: GAGVSQSPSNKVTEKGKDVELRCDPISGHTALYWYRQSLGQGLEFLIYFQGNSAPDKSGLPSDRFSAERTGGSVSTLTIQRTQQEDSAVYLCASKKLADSYEQYFGPGTRLTVT.